Shown below are 13 T cell receptor beta chains from a single sample sequenced in a study of blood T cell repertoires in COVID-19. Here immunoSEQ multiplex PCR was the method, and the copy in TCRdb shows in-frame clones only, minus some. The data show about 190,000 clones, with more than 70% seen just once and under 3.5% held by the top ten. The material sequenced was peripheral blood. The receptors originated from an elderly woman with active or convalescent COVID-19.

This chain joins TRBV15 and TRBJ2-3; D is perhaps TRBD1 (8 bases). The V end lost 4 bases, the J end lost 1 base, and 15 bases lay between the germline ends. Per germline, CDR1 LNHNV and CDR2 YYDKDF (reference sequence). This CDR3 has 16 residues. The CDR3 reads CATSTWGGQGTDTQYF. CDR3 DNA sequence: TGTGCCACCAGCACCTGGGGGGGACAGGGCACAGATACGCAGTATTTT.

The V call is TRBV9, the J call TRBJ1-1; no reliable D call. V lost 4 bases and J 0 bases, leaving 10 bases between the germline ends. The CDR3 spans 14 residues. CDR1 SGDLS and CDR2 YYNGEE come from the germline V gene. This chain's CDR3 is CASSNNQLNTEAFF. CDR3 nucleotide sequence: TGTGCCAGCAGCAATAACCAGTTGAACACTGAAGCTTTCTTT.

The genes are TRBV6-1 and TRBJ1-2; 10 bases are shared with TRBD1. CDR3 size: 15 residues. Trimming removed 2 bases from V and 8 bases from J; junction bases left unmatched: 8. Germline V gives CDR1 MNHNS, CDR2 SASEGT. The CDR3 here is CASSEPWTGGNGYTF. The DNA of the CDR3 is TGTGCCAGCAGTGAACCTTGGACAGGGGGTAACGGCTACACCTTC.

This chain joins TRBV5-1 and TRBJ2-1; TRBD1 might be the D (5 bases). V was trimmed by 0 bases and J by 12 bases, leaving 22 bases between them. The CDR3 has 16 residues. Germline V lookup: CDR1 SGHRS, CDR2 YFSETQ. Here the CDR3 DNA reads TGCGCCAGCAGCTTGGATTTAGGGGTCTCTTTCTTGGCGCAGTTCTTC. The encoded protein is CASSLDLGVSFLAQFF.

The chain joins TRBV4-2 to TRBJ2-7; TRBD2 matches at 10 bases. CDR3 length equals 17 residues. From germline, CDR1 is LGHNA and CDR2 YNFKEQ. V shed 2 bases, J shed 2 bases, and the junction held 9 bases outside the gene matches. CDR3 in amino acids: CASSQTTDSGGTYEQYF. The CDR3 DNA sequence: TGTGCCAGCAGCCAAACAACGGATAGCGGGGGGACCTACGAGCAGTACTTC.

This clone was detected only a few times. The gene calls are TRBV15 and TRBJ2-7, with 9 bases that match TRBD1. Trimming took 0 bases from V and 5 from J; bases not matched to a gene: 5. CDR3 length: 15 residues. Germline V CDR1 and CDR2: LNHNV, YYDKDF (reference sequence). The CDR3 is CATSRDLGQGHEQYF. CDR3 DNA: TGTGCCACCAGCAGAGATCTGGGACAGGGCCACGAGCAGTACTTC.

This clone showed up just a few times. This rearrangement joins TRBV4-1 to TRBJ2-1, with 9 bases aligning to TRBD2. The length of the CDR3 is 15 residues. The J segment lost 6 bases and the V segment lost 3 bases, leaving 6 bases of the junction unmatched. From germline, CDR1 is MGHRA and CDR2 YSYEKL. CDR3 DNA sequence: TGCGCCAGCAGCCAGAGAGAAGCGGGGGGCAATGAGCAGTTCTTC. It encodes CASSQREAGGNEQFF.

The chain is built from TRBV28 and TRBJ1-1, with D tentatively TRBD1 (5 bases). The CDR3 has 13 residues. V was shortened by 8 bases and J by 0 bases, with 10 bases between the two germline ends. Germline CDR1 and CDR2: MDHEN and SYDVKM. Here the CDR3 reads CASGRGMNTEAFF. Here the CDR3 DNA reads TGTGCCAGCGGGCGGGGGATGAACACTGAAGCTTTCTTT.

The rearrangement links TRBV6-2 or TRBV6-3 to TRBJ1-6, with 10 bases matching TRBD1. The CDR3 sequence is 15 residues long. Germline V gene data show CDR1 as MNHEY and CDR2 as SVGEGT. J was trimmed by 9 bases and V by 2 bases; bases with no gene match: 4. DNA for the CDR3: TGTGCCAGCAGTTACGGGACAGGGGTGGTTTCACCCCTCCACTTT. Amino acid sequence: CASSYGTGVVSPLHF.

The table lists this clone with a count of one. The rearrangement uses TRBV5-1 and TRBJ2-7; the match to TRBD1 covers 10 bases. Germline V CDR1 and CDR2: SGHRS, YFSETQ. The CDR3 spans 16 residues. V dropped 0 bases and J dropped 2; count of bases not matched to a gene: 5. The CDR3 sequence: CASSLDGTGVTYEQYF. Here the CDR3 DNA reads TGCGCCAGCAGCTTGGACGGGACAGGGGTAACCTACGAGCAGTACTTC.

This clone was counted a few times. V is TRBV19 and J is TRBJ1-5, with unresolved D. Between the trimmed V and J ends, which lost 9 bases and 2 bases, there was a span of 14 bases. The V gene's germline CDR1 is LNHDA and CDR2 SQIVND (reference sequence). The CDR3 runs 14 residues. This CDR3 is CASTSGIGNQPQHF. CDR3 sequence (DNA): TGTGCCAGCACCTCGGGTATTGGCAATCAGCCCCAGCATTTT.

The rearrangement links TRBV19 to TRBJ1-4; D is undetermined. Germline CDR1 and CDR2: LNHDA and SQIVND (reference sequence). The CDR3 loop spans 14 amino acids. V was pared by 4 bases and J by 7 bases, with 13 bases between. The CDR3 coding sequence is TGTGCCAGTAGTAGAGGAAGATTTGGTGAAAAACTGTTTTTT. It encodes CASSRGRFGEKLFF.

This rearrangement joins TRBV21-1 to TRBJ2-7; no DNA check was done on the table's D call, TRBD1. TRBV21-1 is termed a pseudogene. The CDR3 sequence is 16 residues long. CDR3 in DNA: TGTGCCAGCAGCAAAGATCGGCGGGACAGAGACTACGAGCAGTACTTC. This gives the protein CASSKDRRDRDYEQYF.